The TCR beta chain under discussion was sequenced for a study of T cell responses to AZD1222 COVID-19 vaccine. Notes on the study in general: Nearly half of spike-specific TCRs reportedly target unmutated variant regions.

On this clone itself: Its matching antigen is unknown.

The germline V gene encodes CDR1 SGHRS and CDR2 YFSETQ. V was clipped by 5 bases and J by 0 bases, with 19 bases between them. The CDR3 runs 17 residues. Produced via immunoSEQ multiplex PCR; TCRdb's table is partial and in-frame only. The sample holds some 160,000 clones, 75% to 95% seen once. The clonotype originates from an adult in good health. Sequenced here: peripheral blood, sampled on day 0 of AZD1222 vaccination. The chain combines TRBV5-1 with TRBJ2-3; weak D call: TRBD2 (5 bases). The CDR3 loop is CASSLYNLGSSTDTQYF. The CDR3 nucleotides read TGCGCCAGCAGTTTATATAATCTAGGGAGTAGCACAGATACGCAGTATTTT.